The next 25 T cell receptor beta chains were all read from a single sample in a study of shared clonotypes between healthy human individuals. The protocol was immunoSEQ multiplex PCR, while the TCRdb copy is restricted to in-frame clones and leaves out a portion. Of 90,000 to 130,000 clones in the sample, under 70% were seen once. Sequenced input: memory CD8+ T cells sorted from blood. The subset here: CD45RO+ cells pooled with CCR7-negative TemRA cells. The receptor source for this set is a woman aged 25-40 years in good health.

V is TRBV7-8 and J is TRBJ2-5; 12 bases align to TRBD2. The CDR3 loop spans 18 amino acids. CDR1 and CDR2 from the germline V gene are SGHVS and FQNEAQ. V lost 1 base to trimming and J lost 5 bases; unmatched junction nucleotides: 11. In DNA, the CDR3 is TGTGCCAGCAGCTTAGTGATCCTAGCGGGAGGGCCAGGGGAGACCCAGTACTTC. Protein: CASSLVILAGGPGETQYF.

This clone was counted between two and nine times. This chain connects TRBV13 to TRBJ2-3; TRBD2 matches at 13 bases. The CDR3 is made up of 15 amino acids. J was trimmed by 6 bases and V by 6 bases; bases with no gene match: 6. Germline values: CDR1 PRHDT, CDR2 FYEKMQ (reference sequence). The CDR3 loop reads CASRSTGLAGDTQYF. CDR3 sequence (DNA): TGTGCCAGCAGGTCAACGGGACTAGCGGGGGATACGCAGTATTTT.

The chain links TRBV27 to TRBJ2-7; 8 bases line up with TRBD1. From germline, CDR1 is MNHEY and CDR2 SMNVEV (reference sequence). J lost 5 bases, V lost 5 bases, and 8 bases had no gene match. There are 14 residues in the CDR3. The CDR3 protein is CASSPRTGLDEQYF. Written as DNA, the CDR3 is TGTGCCAGCAGTCCCCGGACAGGGTTAGACGAGCAGTACTTC.

The genes are TRBV6-4 and TRBJ1-5; D call uncertain. V was clipped by 2 bases and J by 4 bases, with 9 bases between them. Germline V gene sequence: CDR1 MRHNA, CDR2 SNTAGT. This CDR3 is built from 14 residues. The CDR3 region has the DNA TGTGCCAGCAGTGACATGGCAGAGAATCAGCCCCAGCATTTT. Translating it yields CASSDMAENQPQHF.

V is TRBV27 and J is TRBJ2-1; TRBD2 matches at 8 bases. With V trimmed by 2 bases and J by 7 bases, 1 base remained unmatched. Germline V gives CDR1 MNHEY, CDR2 SMNVEV (reference sequence). The CDR3 is 13 residues long. This CDR3 reads CASSLASGNEQFF. The CDR3 bases are TGTGCCAGCAGTTTAGCTAGCGGGAATGAGCAGTTCTTC.

The chain employs TRBV7-2 and TRBJ2-4, with a tentative D call TRBD2 (6 bases). Trimming took off 5 bases at V and 9 bases at J, with 20 bases between the two ends. Per the germline V gene, CDR1 is SGHTA and CDR2 is FQGNSA. CDR3 length: 15 amino acids. The CDR3 is CASSAGSVGPSIQYF. The CDR3 DNA is TGTGCCAGCAGCGCGGGATCCGTGGGCCCCAGCATTCAGTACTTC.

The genes are TRBV5-6 and TRBJ2-1, with 7 positions matching TRBD2. Per germline, CDR1 SGHDT and CDR2 YYEEEE. The length of the CDR3 is 13 residues. J was trimmed by 8 bases and V by 2 bases; bases with no gene match: 4. In nucleotides, the CDR3 is TGTGCCAGCAGCTTTCGGCGGGAGCATGAGCAGTTCTTC. It translates to CASSFRREHEQFF.

The genes are TRBV7-9 and TRBJ2-7; D gene uncertain. V lost 7 bases and J 3 bases, leaving 7 bases between the germline ends. The germline gives CDR1 SEHNR, CDR2 FQNEAQ (reference sequence). The CDR3 totals 11 residues. CDR3 coding DNA: TGTGCCAGCACCCAACGCTACGAGCAGTACTTC. Residues: CASTQRYEQYF.

The chain combines TRBV19 with TRBJ1-1; the D is unclear. This CDR3 comprises 15 residues. Germline loops: CDR1 LNHDA, CDR2 SQIVND (reference sequence). Trimming took 5 bases from V and 7 from J, leaving 20 bases between them. The CDR3 sequence: CASSPWGGQSVEAFF. DNA of the CDR3: TGTGCCAGTAGTCCCTGGGGAGGGCAATCGGTTGAAGCTTTCTTT.

This chain uses TRBV2 with TRBJ2-2, with a possible D match to TRBD1 (6 bases). Per the germline V gene, CDR1 is SNHLY and CDR2 is FYNNEI. Trimming took 8 bases from V and 4 from J, leaving 17 bases between them. This CDR3 has 15 residues. Here the CDR3 reads CASLGWGPGTGELFF. CDR3 bases: TGTGCCAGCCTAGGATGGGGGCCCGGCACCGGGGAGCTGTTTTTT.

The V call is TRBV6-5, the J call TRBJ2-1; 8 nucleotides agree with TRBD2. The CDR3 has 16 residues. V shed 4 bases and J 1 base; nucleotides not matched to a gene: 6. From germline, CDR1 is MNHEY and CDR2 SVGAGI. The CDR3 nucleotides are TGTGCCAGCAGTTTTTGGACGGGAGGGTCCTACAATGAGCAGTTCTTC. Translated, it gives CASSFWTGGSYNEQFF.

J is TRBJ2-1 and V is TRBV4-2; TRBD2 is a possible D gene (5 bases). This CDR3 has 21 amino acids. CDR1 is LGHNA, CDR2 YNFKEQ, per germline. V was cut by 4 bases and J by 0 bases, with 28 bases left in between. The CDR3: CASSLSARLPPTKSSYNEQFF. DNA for the CDR3: TGTGCCAGCAGCCTTAGCGCGAGGTTACCCCCCACCAAGAGCTCCTACAATGAGCAGTTCTTC.

The genes are TRBV7-6 and TRBJ2-7; 8 bases map to TRBD2. Germline V gene sequence: CDR1 SGHVS, CDR2 FNYEAQ. The CDR3 loop spans 19 amino acids. V shed 1 base, J shed 2 bases, and the junction held 16 bases outside the gene matches. CDR3 sequence: CASSLEVVPAGELTYEQYF. The CDR3 nucleotides read TGTGCCAGCAGCTTAGAAGTGGTGCCAGCGGGAGAATTAACCTACGAGCAGTACTTC.

The table lists this clone with many counts. At the DNA level, this CDR3 is encoded by other sequences in the same sample as well. This rearrangement joins TRBV4-2 to TRBJ1-2; possible D gene TRBD1, 6 bases. This CDR3 has 15 residues. V dropped 2 bases and J dropped 1 base, with 11 bases sitting between them. The germline gives CDR1 LGHNA, CDR2 YNFKEQ. The CDR3 DNA is TGTGCCAGCAGCCAACCCGGACAGCGTAACTATGGCTACACCTTC. Its protein product is CASSQPGQRNYGYTF.

The gene calls are TRBV4-2 and TRBJ2-7; 7 bases match TRBD2. The V segment lost 6 bases and the J segment 0 bases; nucleotides outside the gene matches: 5. This CDR3 spans 14 amino acids. Germline V gene sequence: CDR1 LGHNA, CDR2 YNFKEQ. The CDR3 DNA reads as TGTGCCAGCAGTCGCGGGGGAAGCTCCTACGAGCAGTACTTC. It translates to CASSRGGSSYEQYF.

The genes are TRBV5-4 and TRBJ1-1; D unclear. This CDR3 has 13 amino acids. Germline V lookup: CDR1 SGHNT, CDR2 YYREEE (reference sequence). Trimming left V 5 bases short and J 6 bases short, with 14 bases between. CDR3 amino acids: CASRPEWGAEAFF. For the CDR3, the DNA is TGTGCCAGCAGGCCTGAATGGGGTGCTGAAGCTTTCTTT. Full variable domain (outside the CDR3, taken from reference TRBV5-4 and TRBJ1-1): ETGVTQSPTHLIKTRGQQVTLRCSSQSGHNTVSWYQQALGQGPQFIFQYYREEENGRGNFPPRFSGLQFPNYSSELNVNALELDDSALYLCASRPEWGAEAFFGQGTRLTVV.

DNA of the CDR3: TGTGCCAGCAGTGAATCTGCTGGTGTGGCAGATACGCAGTATTTT. Translation gives CASSESAGVADTQYF. The V gene is TRBV25-1, the J gene TRBJ2-3, with unresolved D. The germline V gene encodes CDR1 MGHDK and CDR2 SYGVNS. The CDR3 loop spans 15 amino acids. Trimming pared 1 base from V and 4 bases from J, leaving 12 bases between.

V and J are TRBV19 and TRBJ2-5; 14 bases map to TRBD2. Germline loops: CDR1 LNHDA, CDR2 SQIVND (reference sequence). CDR3 length: 17 amino acids. The J segment lost 5 bases and the V segment lost 3 bases, leaving 8 bases of the junction unmatched. CDR3 nucleotide sequence: TGTGCCAGTAGTATTACCCCGGGACTAGCGGGAGAGGAGACCCAGTACTTC. Its protein product is CASSITPGLAGEETQYF. The whole variable domain, filled in from reference TRBV19 and TRBJ2-5, reads DGGITQSPKYLFRKEGQNVTLSCEQNLNHDAMYWYRQDPGQGLRLIYYSQIVNDFQKGDIAEGYSVSREKKESFPLTVTSAQKNPTAFYLCASSITPGLAGEETQYFGPGTRLLVL.

Of note for this clone: In the same sample, other DNA sequences code for this CDR3. The chain employs TRBV4-2 and TRBJ2-7, with 11 nucleotides matching TRBD2. The CDR3 covers 16 residues. CDR1 and CDR2 from the germline V gene are LGHNA and YNFKEQ. With V trimmed by 1 base and J by 3 bases, 5 bases remained unmatched. The CDR3: CASSQVIGTSGYEQYF. The CDR3 DNA sequence: TGTGCCAGCAGCCAAGTTATTGGGACTAGCGGCTACGAGCAGTACTTC.

This clone was detected only a few times. This sequence joins TRBV7-9 and TRBJ1-1; D unclear. Germline V gene data show CDR1 as SEHNR and CDR2 as FQNEAQ (reference sequence). This CDR3 is built from 11 residues. The V end lost 3 bases, the J end lost 11 bases, and 10 bases lay between the germline ends. The CDR3 spells CASSLGFAAFF. The CDR3 DNA is TGTGCCAGCAGCTTGGGGTTCGCGGCTTTCTTT.

The chain links TRBV7-9 to TRBJ2-3; the D gene could be TRBD1 or TRBD2 (5 bases each). CDR3 length equals 13 residues. Trimming removed 3 bases from V and 6 bases from J, with 10 bases in between. Germline V gene lookup returns CDR1 SEHNR and CDR2 FQNEAQ (reference sequence). The CDR3 is CASSFRDRDTQYF. CDR3 DNA sequence: TGTGCCAGCAGCTTTAGGGACCGGGATACGCAGTATTTT.

In this sample, this clone turned up once. The rearrangement links TRBV7-2 to TRBJ2-7; no clear D. Trimming cost V 5 bases and J 1 base, with 18 bases left between them. Per the germline V gene, CDR1 is SGHTA and CDR2 is FQGNSA. The CDR3 is 16 amino acids. CDR3 in DNA: TGTGCCAGCAGCCAAGATGATGCGTCCCCTTCCTACGAGCAGTACTTC. As protein: CASSQDDASPSYEQYF.

This chain uses TRBV27 with TRBJ2-7, with 7 positions matching TRBD2. With 2 bases clipped from V and 6 bases from J, the junction kept 7 bases outside the gene matches. The CDR3 is 14 amino acids. The germline CDR1 and CDR2 sequences are MNHEY and SMNVEV (reference sequence). The CDR3 spells CASSLGGSASEQYF. The CDR3 DNA reads as TGTGCCAGCAGTTTAGGCGGGAGCGCCTCCGAGCAGTACTTC.

The V call is TRBV19, the J call TRBJ2-3, with TRBD2 matching 7 bases. The germline V gene encodes CDR1 LNHDA and CDR2 SQIVND (reference sequence). The CDR3 is 15 residues long. J was trimmed by 6 bases and V by 5 bases; bases with no gene match: 11. CDR3 bases: TGTGCCAGTAGTCAGACTAGCAAGGTGCGGGATACGCAGTATTTT. Amino acids: CASSQTSKVRDTQYF.

This chain links TRBV6-5 with TRBJ2-1, with D possibly matching TRBD1 (5 bases). Trimming shortened V by 6 bases and J by 6 bases, and 15 bases separated the two germline ends. The CDR3 contains 14 residues. Germline-derived CDR1 and CDR2 are MNHEY and SVGAGI. The DNA of the CDR3 is TGTGCCAGCAGCCGTATCGGACAATTCAATGAGCAGTTCTTC. It yields the protein CASSRIGQFNEQFF.